This TCR beta chain was observed in a study of sequential checkpoint blockade in melanoma. As for the study in general: Randomization was 1:1 between first-line nivolumab→ipilimumab and ipilimumab→nivolumab. Each arm's sequence ended with maintenance nivolumab.

This clone is labeled large. Method: immunoSEQ multiplex PCR; TCRdb's copy keeps in-frame clones and lacks some. Seen here are 13,000 to 15,000 clones, around 73% observed once, and the top ten hold 30% to 40%. Treatment meaning: randomized to nivolumab then ipilimumab (arm A) or the reverse (arm B). Patients had received no earlier DNA-damaging chemotherapy. PBMC sorting kept live CD3+CD8+ cells without CD19 or CD56. The sequences come from CD8+ T cells sorted from blood (inferred from file names), collected from a patient given nivolumab and ipilimumab in sequence. The source is a human donor with melanoma.

The CDR3 here is CASSSWTGYYGYTF. In DNA form, the CDR3 reads TGTGCCAGCAGCTCTTGGACAGGATACTATGGCTACACCTTC. V is TRBV5-4 and J is TRBJ1-2; 7 bases fit TRBD1. Germline assignment: CDR1 SGHNT and CDR2 YYREEE (reference sequence). Trimming cost V 3 bases and J 3 bases; bases outside gene matches: 5. The CDR3 is made up of 14 amino acids.